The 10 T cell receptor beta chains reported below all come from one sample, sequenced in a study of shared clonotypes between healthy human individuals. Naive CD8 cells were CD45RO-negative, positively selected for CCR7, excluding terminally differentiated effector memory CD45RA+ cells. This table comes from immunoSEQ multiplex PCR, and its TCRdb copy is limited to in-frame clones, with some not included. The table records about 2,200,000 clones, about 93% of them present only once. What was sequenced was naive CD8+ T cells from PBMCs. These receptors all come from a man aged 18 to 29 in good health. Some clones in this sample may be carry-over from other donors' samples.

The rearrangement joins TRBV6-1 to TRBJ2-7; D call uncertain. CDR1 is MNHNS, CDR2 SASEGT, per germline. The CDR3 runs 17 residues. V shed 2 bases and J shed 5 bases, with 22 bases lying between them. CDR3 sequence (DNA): TGTGCCAGCAGTGAACCTTTTTTGGAGATGTTCCAGGACGAGCAGTACTTC. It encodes CASSEPFLEMFQDEQYF.

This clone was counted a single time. The CDR3 DNA follows: TGTGCCAGTAGTATCGACTTGGGTGGGGCCAACGTCCTGACTTTC. Protein sequence: CASSIDLGGANVLTF. This chain joins TRBV19 and TRBJ2-6, with D hard to call. The germline gives CDR1 LNHDA, CDR2 SQIVND (reference sequence). The germline V and J ends were trimmed by 3 bases and 3 bases, with 9 bases remaining between them. The CDR3 contains 15 residues. The whole variable domain, filled in from reference TRBV19 and TRBJ2-6, reads DGGITQSPKYLFRKEGQNVTLSCEQNLNHDAMYWYRQDPGQGLRLIYYSQIVNDFQKGDIAEGYSVSREKKESFPLTVTSAQKNPTAFYLCASSIDLGGANVLTFGAGSRLTVL.

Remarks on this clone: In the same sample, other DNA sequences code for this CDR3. CDR3 amino acids: CASSSGTGEYNEQFF. DNA for the CDR3: TGTGCCAGCAGTTCCGGGACAGGGGAATACAATGAGCAGTTCTTC. V usage is TRBV7-9 and J usage is TRBJ2-1, with 10 bases fitting TRBD1. The CDR3 consists of 15 residues. V lost 6 bases, J lost 4 bases, and 6 bases stayed unmatched. Germline-derived CDR1 and CDR2 are SEHNR and FQNEAQ (reference sequence).

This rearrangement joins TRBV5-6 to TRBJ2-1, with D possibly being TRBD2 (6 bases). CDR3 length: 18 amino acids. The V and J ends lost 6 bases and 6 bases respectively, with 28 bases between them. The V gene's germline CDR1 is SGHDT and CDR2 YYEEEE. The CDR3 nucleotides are TGTGCCAGCACCCCGGGTCGGGGTCGGGGGACGGGATTCAATGAGCAGTTCTTC. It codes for CASTPGRGRGTGFNEQFF. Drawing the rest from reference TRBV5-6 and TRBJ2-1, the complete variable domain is DAGVTQSPTHLIKTRGQQVTLRCSPKSGHDTVSWYQQALGQGPQFIFQYYEEEERQRGNFPDRFSGHQFPNYSSELNVNALLLGDSALYLCASTPGRGRGTGFNEQFFGPGTRLTVL.

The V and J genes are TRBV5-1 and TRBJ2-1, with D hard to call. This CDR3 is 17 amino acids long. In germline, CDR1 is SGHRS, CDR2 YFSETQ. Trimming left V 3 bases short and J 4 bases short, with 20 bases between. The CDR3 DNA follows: TGCGCCAGCAGCTACCCAGATGATCTGACCCAATACAATGAGCAGTTCTTC. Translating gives CASSYPDDLTQYNEQFF.

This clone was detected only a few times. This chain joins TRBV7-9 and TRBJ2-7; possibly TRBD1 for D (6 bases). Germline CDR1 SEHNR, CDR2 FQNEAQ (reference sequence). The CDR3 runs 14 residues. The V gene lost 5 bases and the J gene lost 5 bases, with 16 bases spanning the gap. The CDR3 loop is CASSPRTDSDEQYF. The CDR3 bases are TGTGCCAGCAGCCCGCGGACAGATTCGGACGAGCAGTACTTC.

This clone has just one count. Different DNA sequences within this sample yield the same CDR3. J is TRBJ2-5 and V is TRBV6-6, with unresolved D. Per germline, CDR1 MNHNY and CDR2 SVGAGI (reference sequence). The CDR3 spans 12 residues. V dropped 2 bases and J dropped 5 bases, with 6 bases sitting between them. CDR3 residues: CASSYDRETQYF. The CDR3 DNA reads TGTGCCAGCAGTTACGATAGGGAGACCCAGTACTTC.

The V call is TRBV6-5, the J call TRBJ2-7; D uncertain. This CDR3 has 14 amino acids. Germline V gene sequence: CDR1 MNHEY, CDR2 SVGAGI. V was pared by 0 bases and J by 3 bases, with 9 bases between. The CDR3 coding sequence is TGTGCCAGCAGTTACTCCCCTTTTAGCTACGAGCAGTACTTC. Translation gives CASSYSPFSYEQYF.

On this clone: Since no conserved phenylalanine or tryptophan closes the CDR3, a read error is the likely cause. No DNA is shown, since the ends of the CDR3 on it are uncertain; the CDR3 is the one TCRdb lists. The CDR3 sequence is CASSLLRGNR. V gene TRBV21-1 combines with J gene TRBJ2-7; TRBD2, the D gene given by the table, was not confirmed from the DNA. TRBV21-1 is recorded as a pseudogene. The CDR3 contains 10 residues when both ends are counted.

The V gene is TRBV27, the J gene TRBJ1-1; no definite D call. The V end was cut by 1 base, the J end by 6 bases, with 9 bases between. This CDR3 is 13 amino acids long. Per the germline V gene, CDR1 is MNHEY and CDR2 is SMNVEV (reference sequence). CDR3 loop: CASSLYSNAEAFF. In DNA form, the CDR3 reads TGTGCCAGCAGTTTATACTCTAACGCTGAAGCTTTCTTT.